The 4 T cell receptor beta chains presented below share a single source sample, sequenced in a study of Ad26.COV2.S vaccination and SARS-CoV-2 variants. Libraries were prepared by immunoSEQ multiplex PCR; TCRdb keeps only in-frame clonotypes and omits some of them. The data contain 430,000 or so clones, about nine tenths of them singletons. Treatment of the sample: some 19 received Ad26.COV2.S at low or high dose, single or two shots; a few received placebo; per-sample allocation not given. Sampling was done on day 63 after the first vaccine or placebo injection. The sample consisted of peripheral blood, taken in a trial of Ad26.COV2.S vaccine versus placebo. The receptors were sampled from a person aged 18-65 years who received the Ad26.COV2.S COVID-19 vaccine or a placebo.

The V and J genes are TRBV11-3 and TRBJ2-1, with TRBD1 matching over 10 bases. The CDR3 is made up of 16 amino acids. In germline, CDR1 is SGHNT, CDR2 YENEEA. Germline trimming cut 5 bases from V and 9 bases from J; bases unmatched to any gene: 13. DNA of the CDR3: TGTGCCAGCAGCCCTGACAGGGGGCTATACTCTAGTGAGCAGTTCTTC. Amino acids: CASSPDRGLYSSEQFF.

This chain joins TRBV9 and TRBJ1-4, with 10 bases identical to TRBD1. Germline V gene sequence: CDR1 SGDLS, CDR2 YYNGEE. The V gene end was trimmed by 3 bases and the J gene end by 5 bases; junction bases not matched to a gene: 4. The CDR3 has 15 residues. CDR3 nucleotide sequence: TGTGCCAGCAGCGACCGGACAGGGGGAAATGAAAAACTGTTTTTT. As protein: CASSDRTGGNEKLFF.

The V call is TRBV27, the J call TRBJ2-6; D uncertain. Trimming removed 8 bases from V and 1 base from J, with 0 bases in between. Germline lookup yields CDR1 MNHEY and CDR2 SMNVEV (reference sequence). The CDR3 has 11 residues. The CDR3 sequence is CASSGANVLTF. The CDR3 DNA is TGTGCCAGCTCTGGGGCCAACGTCCTGACTTTC.

This clone was observed a single time. The chain links TRBV5-6 to TRBJ2-3; D is uncertain. CDR1 and CDR2 (germline): SGHDT, YYEEEE. This CDR3 spans 12 amino acids. Trimming left V 0 bases short and J 8 bases short, with 7 bases between. The CDR3 region has the DNA TGTGCCAGCAGCTTGGAGGAAGGTACGCAGTATTTT. Protein product: CASSLEEGTQYF.